The text below deals with one TCR beta chain. The junction departs from germline at one end; a sequencing error may be responsible. The data stem from a study of metastatic and nonmetastatic thyroid tumors. The V gene's germline CDR1 is SGHAT and CDR2 FQNNGV. This CDR3 spans 16 amino acids. Using MiXCR, TCRdb reanalyzed the PCR reads. The sample yields roughly 10,000 clones, around 20% seen once. All patients were untreated before thyroid surgery. This receptor was taken from a female donor with papillary thyroid cancer or a benign thyroid nodule (not recorded which). Some clones in this sample may be carry-over from other donors' samples. Material for sequencing was adjacent normal tissue. The V and J genes are TRBV11-2 and TRBJ2-3; 13 bases match TRBD2. In DNA form, the CDR3 reads TGTGCCAGCAGCCAAAGGACTAGCGGGAGCATAGATACGCAGTATTTT. Its translation is CASSQRTSGSIDTQYF. Variable domain in full (rest from reference TRBV11-2 and TRBJ2-3): EAGVAQSPRYKIIEKRQSVAFWCNPISGHATLYWYQQILGQGPKLLIQFQNNGVVDDSQLPKDRFSAERLKGVDSTLKIQPAKLEDSAVYLCASSQRTSGSIDTQYFGPGTRLTVL.